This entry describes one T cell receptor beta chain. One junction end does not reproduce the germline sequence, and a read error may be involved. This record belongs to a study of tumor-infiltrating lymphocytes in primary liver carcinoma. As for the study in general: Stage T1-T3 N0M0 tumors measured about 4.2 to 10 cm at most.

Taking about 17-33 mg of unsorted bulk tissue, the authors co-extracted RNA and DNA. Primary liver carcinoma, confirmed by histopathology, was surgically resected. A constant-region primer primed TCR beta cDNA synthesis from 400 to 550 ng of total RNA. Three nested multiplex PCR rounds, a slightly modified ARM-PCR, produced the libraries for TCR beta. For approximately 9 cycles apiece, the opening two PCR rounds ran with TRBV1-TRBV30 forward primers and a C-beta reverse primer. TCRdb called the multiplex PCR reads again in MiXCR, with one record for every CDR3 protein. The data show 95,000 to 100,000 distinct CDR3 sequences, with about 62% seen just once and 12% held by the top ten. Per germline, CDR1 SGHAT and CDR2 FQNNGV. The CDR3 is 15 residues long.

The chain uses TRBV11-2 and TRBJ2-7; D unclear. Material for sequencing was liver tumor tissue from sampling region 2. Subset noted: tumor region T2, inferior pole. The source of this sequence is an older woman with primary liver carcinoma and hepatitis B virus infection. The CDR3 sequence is CASSLDAGHTSEHYF. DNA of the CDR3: TGTGCCAGCAGCTTAGATGCAGGCCATACGTCCGAGCACTACTTC. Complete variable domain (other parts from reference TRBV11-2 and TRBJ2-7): EAGVAQSPRYKIIEKRQSVAFWCNPISGHATLYWYQQILGQGPKLLIQFQNNGVVDDSQLPKDRFSAERLKGVDSTLKIQPAKLEDSAVYLCASSLDAGHTSEHYFGPGTRLTVT.